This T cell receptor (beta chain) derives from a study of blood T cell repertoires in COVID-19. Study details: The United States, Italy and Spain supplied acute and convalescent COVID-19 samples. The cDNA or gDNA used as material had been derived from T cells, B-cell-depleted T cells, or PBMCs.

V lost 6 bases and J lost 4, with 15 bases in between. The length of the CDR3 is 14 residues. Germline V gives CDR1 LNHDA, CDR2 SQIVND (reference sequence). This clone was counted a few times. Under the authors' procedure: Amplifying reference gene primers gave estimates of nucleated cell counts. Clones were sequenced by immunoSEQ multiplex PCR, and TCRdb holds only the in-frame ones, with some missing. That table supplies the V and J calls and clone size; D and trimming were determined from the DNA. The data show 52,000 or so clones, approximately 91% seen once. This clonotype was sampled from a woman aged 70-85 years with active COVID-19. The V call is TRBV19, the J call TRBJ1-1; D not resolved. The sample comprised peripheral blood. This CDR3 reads CASSPQVRGTEAFF. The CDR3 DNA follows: TGTGCCAGTAGCCCACAAGTTCGTGGCACTGAAGCTTTCTTT.